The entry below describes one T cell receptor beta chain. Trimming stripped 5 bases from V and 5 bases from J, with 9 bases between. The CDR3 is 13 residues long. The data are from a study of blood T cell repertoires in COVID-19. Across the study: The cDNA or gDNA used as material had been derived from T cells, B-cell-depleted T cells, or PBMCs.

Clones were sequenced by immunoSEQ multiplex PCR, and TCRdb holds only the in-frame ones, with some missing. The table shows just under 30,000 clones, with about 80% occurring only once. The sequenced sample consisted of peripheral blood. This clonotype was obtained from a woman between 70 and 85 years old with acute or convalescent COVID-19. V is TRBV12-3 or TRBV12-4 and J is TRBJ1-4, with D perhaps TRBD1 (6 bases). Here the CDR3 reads CASSPGTNEKLFF. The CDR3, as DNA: TGTGCCAGCAGTCCCGGGACAAATGAAAAACTGTTTTTT.